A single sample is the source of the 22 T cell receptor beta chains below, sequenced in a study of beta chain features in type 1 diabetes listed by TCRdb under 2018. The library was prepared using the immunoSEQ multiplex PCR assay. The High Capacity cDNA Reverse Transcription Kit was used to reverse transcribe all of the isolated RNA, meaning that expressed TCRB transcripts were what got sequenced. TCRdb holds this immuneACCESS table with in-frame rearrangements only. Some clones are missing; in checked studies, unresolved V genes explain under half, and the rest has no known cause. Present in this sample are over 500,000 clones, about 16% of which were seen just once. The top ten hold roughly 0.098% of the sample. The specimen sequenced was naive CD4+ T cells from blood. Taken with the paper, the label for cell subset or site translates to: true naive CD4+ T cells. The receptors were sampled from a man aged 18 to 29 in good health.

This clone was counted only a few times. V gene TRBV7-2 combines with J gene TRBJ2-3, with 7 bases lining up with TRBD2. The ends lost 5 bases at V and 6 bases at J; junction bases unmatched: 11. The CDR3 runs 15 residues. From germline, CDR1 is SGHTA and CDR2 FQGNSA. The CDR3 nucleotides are TGTGCCAGCAGCGTTCGGCTCGGGGGGTGGGATACGCAGTATTTT. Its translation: CASSVRLGGWDTQYF. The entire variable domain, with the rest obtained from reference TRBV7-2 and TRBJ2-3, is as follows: GAGVSQSPSNKVTEKGKDVELRCDPISGHTALYWYRQSLGQGLEFLIYFQGNSAPDKSGLPSDRFSAERTGGSVSTLTIQRTQQEDSAVYLCASSVRLGGWDTQYFGPGTRLTVL.

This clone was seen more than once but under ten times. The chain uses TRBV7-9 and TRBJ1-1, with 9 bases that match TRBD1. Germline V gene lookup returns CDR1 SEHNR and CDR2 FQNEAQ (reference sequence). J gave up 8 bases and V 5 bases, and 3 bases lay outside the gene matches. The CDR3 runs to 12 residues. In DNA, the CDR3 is TGTGCCAGCAGCCGGACAGGGGCGGAAGCTTTCTTT. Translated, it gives CASSRTGAEAFF.

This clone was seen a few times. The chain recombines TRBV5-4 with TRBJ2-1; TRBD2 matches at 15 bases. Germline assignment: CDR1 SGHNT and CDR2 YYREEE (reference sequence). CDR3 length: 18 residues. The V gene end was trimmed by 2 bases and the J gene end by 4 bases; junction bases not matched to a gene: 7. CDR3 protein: CASSFGLAGGKVYNEQFF. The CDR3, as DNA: TGTGCCAGCAGCTTTGGACTAGCGGGGGGGAAGGTTTACAATGAGCAGTTCTTC.

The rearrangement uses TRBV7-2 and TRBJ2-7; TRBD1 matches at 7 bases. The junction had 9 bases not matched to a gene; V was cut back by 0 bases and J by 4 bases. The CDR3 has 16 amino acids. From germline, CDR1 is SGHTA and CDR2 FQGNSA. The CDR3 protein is CASSLAGTGTVYEQYF. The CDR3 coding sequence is TGTGCCAGCAGCTTAGCGGGGACCGGGACAGTGTACGAGCAGTACTTC.

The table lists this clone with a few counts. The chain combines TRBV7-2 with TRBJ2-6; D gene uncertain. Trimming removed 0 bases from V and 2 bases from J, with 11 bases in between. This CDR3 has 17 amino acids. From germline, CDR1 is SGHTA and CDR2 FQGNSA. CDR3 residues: CASSLAYRDPGANVLTF. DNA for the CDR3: TGTGCCAGCAGCTTAGCATATCGCGACCCTGGGGCCAACGTCCTGACTTTC.

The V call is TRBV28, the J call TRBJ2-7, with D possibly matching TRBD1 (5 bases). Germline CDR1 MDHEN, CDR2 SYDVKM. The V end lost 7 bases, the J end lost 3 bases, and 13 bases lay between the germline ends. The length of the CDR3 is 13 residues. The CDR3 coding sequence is TGTGCCAGCACGTCAGGGTTTTTCTACGAGCAGTACTTC. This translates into CASTSGFFYEQYF.

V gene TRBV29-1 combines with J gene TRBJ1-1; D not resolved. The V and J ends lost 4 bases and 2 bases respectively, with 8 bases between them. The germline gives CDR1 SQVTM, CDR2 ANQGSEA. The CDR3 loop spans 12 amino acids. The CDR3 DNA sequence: TGCAGCGTTGTTCCGGGAAACACTGAAGCTTTCTTT. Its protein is CSVVPGNTEAFF.

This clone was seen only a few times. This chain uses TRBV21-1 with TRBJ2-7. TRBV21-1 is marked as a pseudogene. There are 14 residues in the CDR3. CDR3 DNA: TGTGCCAGCAGCAATCTCCCGGACTCCTACGAGCAGTACTTC. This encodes CASSNLPDSYEQYF.

This CDR3 reads CATHRAEQYF. The CDR3 DNA reads TGTGCCACCCACCGAGCCGAGCAGTACTTC. The chain is built from TRBV19 and TRBJ2-7; D remains ambiguous. The CDR3 consists of 10 residues. Deletions cut 10 bases from V and 6 bases from J, with 10 bases between. Germline CDR1 is LNHDA and CDR2 is SQIVND (reference sequence). The variable domain in full, with the rest retrieved from reference TRBV19 and TRBJ2-7, is DGGITQSPKYLFRKEGQNVTLSCEQNLNHDAMYWYRQDPGQGLRLIYYSQIVNDFQKGDIAEGYSVSREKKESFPLTVTSAQKNPTAFYLCATHRAEQYFGPGTRLTVT.

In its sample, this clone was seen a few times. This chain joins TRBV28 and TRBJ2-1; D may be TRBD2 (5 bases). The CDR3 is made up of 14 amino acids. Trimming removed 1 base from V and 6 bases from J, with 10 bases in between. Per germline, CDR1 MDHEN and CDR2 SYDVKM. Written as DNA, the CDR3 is TGTGCCAGCAGTTTATTGGTGGGGAGCAATGAGCAGTTCTTC. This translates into CASSLLVGSNEQFF.

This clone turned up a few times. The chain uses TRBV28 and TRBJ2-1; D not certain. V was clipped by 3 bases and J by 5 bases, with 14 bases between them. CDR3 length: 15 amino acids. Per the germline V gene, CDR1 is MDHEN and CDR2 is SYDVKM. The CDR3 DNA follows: TGTGCCAGCAGTTTTTCGCAGGCGAGACACAATGAGCAGTTCTTC. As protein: CASSFSQARHNEQFF.

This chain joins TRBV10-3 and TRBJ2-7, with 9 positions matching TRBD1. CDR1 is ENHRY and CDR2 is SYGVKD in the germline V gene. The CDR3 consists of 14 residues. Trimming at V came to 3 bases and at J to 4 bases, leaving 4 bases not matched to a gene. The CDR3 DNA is TGTGCCATCAGTGACGGACAGGGGAAGTACGAGCAGTACTTC. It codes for CAISDGQGKYEQYF.

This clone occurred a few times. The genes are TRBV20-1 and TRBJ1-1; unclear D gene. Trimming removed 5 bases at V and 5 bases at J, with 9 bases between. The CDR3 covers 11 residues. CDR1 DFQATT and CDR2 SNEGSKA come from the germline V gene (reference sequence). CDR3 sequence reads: CSAALVTEAFF. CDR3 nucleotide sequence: TGCAGTGCTGCCCTGGTGACTGAAGCTTTCTTT.

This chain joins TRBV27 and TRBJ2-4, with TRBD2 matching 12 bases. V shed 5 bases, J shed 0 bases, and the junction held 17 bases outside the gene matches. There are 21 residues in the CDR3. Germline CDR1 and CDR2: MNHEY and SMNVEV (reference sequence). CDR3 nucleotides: TGTGCCAGCAGTCCTATGAGGGACGGGACTAGCGGGTCGCTAGCCAAAAACATTCAGTACTTC. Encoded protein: CASSPMRDGTSGSLAKNIQYF.

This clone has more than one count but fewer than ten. CDR3 in amino acids: CASSWSGRAYNEQFF. The CDR3 DNA is TGCGCCAGCAGCTGGAGCGGGAGGGCTTACAATGAGCAGTTCTTC. V and J are TRBV5-1 and TRBJ2-1; 10 nucleotides agree with TRBD2. CDR1 is SGHRS and CDR2 is YFSETQ in the germline V gene. The CDR3 totals 15 residues. Losses at the gene ends were 3 bases for V and 4 bases for J; bases not matched to a gene: 4.

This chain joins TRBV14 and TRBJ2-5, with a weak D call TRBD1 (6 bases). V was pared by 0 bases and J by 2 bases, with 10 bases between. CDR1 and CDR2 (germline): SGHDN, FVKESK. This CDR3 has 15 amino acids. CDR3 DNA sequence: TGTGCCAGCAGCCAAGATTTAAGGGGGCAAGAGACCCAGTACTTC. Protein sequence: CASSQDLRGQETQYF.

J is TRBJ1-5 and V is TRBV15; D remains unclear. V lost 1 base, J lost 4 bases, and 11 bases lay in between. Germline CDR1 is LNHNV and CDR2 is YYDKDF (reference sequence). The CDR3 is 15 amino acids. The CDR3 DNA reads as TGTGCCACCAGCAGAGTAAGGCCAGAGAATCAGCCCCAGCATTTT. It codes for CATSRVRPENQPQHF.

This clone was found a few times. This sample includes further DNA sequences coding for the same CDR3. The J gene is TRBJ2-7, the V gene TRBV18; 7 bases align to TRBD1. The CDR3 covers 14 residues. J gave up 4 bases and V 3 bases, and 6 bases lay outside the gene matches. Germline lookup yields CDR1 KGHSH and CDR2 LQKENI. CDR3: CASSPRQGSYEQYF. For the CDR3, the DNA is TGTGCCAGCTCACCCAGACAGGGATCGTACGAGCAGTACTTC.

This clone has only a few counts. CDR3 DNA: TGTGCCAGCAGCGTCGGCAGGAGTAACTATGGCTACACCTTC. Translating gives CASSVGRSNYGYTF. The chain has TRBV9 and TRBJ1-2; D gene unclear. The CDR3 covers 14 residues. Between the trimmed V and J ends, which lost 2 bases and 1 base, there was a span of 9 bases. Germline-derived CDR1 and CDR2 are SGDLS and YYNGEE. Full variable domain (rest looked up from reference TRBV9 and TRBJ1-2): DSGVTQTPKHLITATGQRVTLRCSPRSGDLSVYWYQQSLDQGLQFLIQYYNGEERAKGNILERFSAQQFPDLHSELNLSSLELGDSALYFCASSVGRSNYGYTFGSGTRLTVV.

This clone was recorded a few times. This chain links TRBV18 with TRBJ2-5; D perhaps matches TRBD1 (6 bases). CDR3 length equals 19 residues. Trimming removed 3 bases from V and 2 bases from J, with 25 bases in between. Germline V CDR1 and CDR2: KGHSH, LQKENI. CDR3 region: CASSPRLLRSGVGQETQYF. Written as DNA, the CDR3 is TGTGCCAGCTCACCGAGACTACTACGATCAGGGGTCGGACAAGAGACCCAGTACTTC.

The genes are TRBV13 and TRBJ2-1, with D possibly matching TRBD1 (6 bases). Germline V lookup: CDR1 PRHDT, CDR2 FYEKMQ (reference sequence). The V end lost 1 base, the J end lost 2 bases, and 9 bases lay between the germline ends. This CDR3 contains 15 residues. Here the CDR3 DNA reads TGTGCCAGCAGCTTAGTCCGGACAGCCTACAATGAGCAGTTCTTC. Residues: CASSLVRTAYNEQFF.

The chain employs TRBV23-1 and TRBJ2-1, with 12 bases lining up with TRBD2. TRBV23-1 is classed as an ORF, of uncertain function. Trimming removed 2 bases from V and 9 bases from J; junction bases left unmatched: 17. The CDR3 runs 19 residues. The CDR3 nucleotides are TGCGCCAGCAGTCAACACCTGAGGGCTAGCGGGAGGGAAGAGGTTGAGCAGTTCTTC. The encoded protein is CASSQHLRASGREEVEQFF.